Included here is one T cell receptor beta chain sequence, with context. Repertoires were generated with immunoSEQ multiplex PCR, while TCRdb's copy carries only in-frame clones and drops some. The sample includes about 51,000 clones, approximately 91% of them seen just once. Patients were ruled out by autoimmune disease history or systemic immunosuppression. The sample comes from a study of OX40 agonist ivuxolimab in advanced cancers. The germline V and J ends were trimmed by 5 bases and 0 bases, with 8 bases remaining between them. Germline loops: CDR1 LNHDA, CDR2 SQIVND (reference sequence). The CDR3 length is 15 residues.

The input for sequencing was CD4+ or CD8+ T cells sorted from blood, taken in a trial of the OX40 agonist ivuxolimab. The genes are TRBV19 and TRBJ2-6; a weak D match, TRBD1 (6 bases). The source of this sequence is an adult with an advanced solid tumor such as melanoma, head and neck, liver or kidney cancer. The CDR3 is CASSQGSSGANVLTF. Here the CDR3 DNA reads TGTGCCAGTAGTCAGGGGTCCTCTGGGGCCAACGTCCTGACTTTC. Using reference TRBV19 and TRBJ2-6 for the parts outside the CDR3, the full variable domain is DGGITQSPKYLFRKEGQNVTLSCEQNLNHDAMYWYRQDPGQGLRLIYYSQIVNDFQKGDIAEGYSVSREKKESFPLTVTSAQKNPTAFYLCASSQGSSGANVLTFGAGSRLTVL.